The 10 T cell receptor beta chains listed next were all sequenced from one sample in a study of CD8+ T cells in alopecia areata. Extraction and reverse transcription of RNA yielded cDNA as the sequencing template. Clones were sequenced by immunoSEQ multiplex PCR, and TCRdb holds only the in-frame ones, with some missing. The profile shows tens of thousands of clones, about 70% of them singletons. Sample treatment: oral pan-JAK inhibitor, 5-10 mg twice daily. Sequencing was performed on CD8+ T cells sorted from blood, taken at week 44, from a patient treated with tofacitinib. The receptors here all came from a human donor with alopecia areata.

The rearrangement uses TRBV4-2 and TRBJ1-1; unclear D gene. The CDR3 spans 12 residues. CDR1 and CDR2 from the germline V gene are LGHNA and YNFKEQ. V dropped 1 base and J dropped 7 bases, with 7 bases sitting between them. The CDR3 loop reads CASSQGGVEAFF. The CDR3 region has the DNA TGTGCCAGCAGCCAAGGAGGCGTTGAAGCTTTCTTT.

The CDR3 spells CSAKGQLRSGANVLTF. The CDR3 DNA reads as TGCAGCGCAAAGGGACAGCTACGCTCTGGGGCCAACGTCCTGACTTTC. This sequence joins TRBV29-1 and TRBJ2-6, with 7 bases aligning to TRBD1. This CDR3 is 16 amino acids long. J lost 0 bases, V lost 7 bases, and 9 bases had no gene match. Germline CDR1 SQVTM, CDR2 ANQGSEA.

On this clone itself: Other DNA sequences in this sample translate to the same CDR3. The chain combines TRBV30 with TRBJ2-2; D ambiguous. The CDR3 consists of 13 residues. With 0 bases removed from V and 5 bases from J, the gap between germline ends came to 7 bases. CDR1 GTSNPN and CDR2 SVGIG come from the germline V gene (reference sequence). The CDR3 here is CAWSVLGTGELFF. DNA for the CDR3: TGTGCCTGGAGTGTATTAGGGACCGGGGAGCTGTTTTTT.

This sequence joins TRBV5-4 and TRBJ1-4; TRBD1 might be the D (5 bases). The CDR3 is 15 residues long. The germline gives CDR1 SGHNT, CDR2 YYREEE (reference sequence). The V gene lost 4 bases and the J gene lost 8 bases, with 18 bases spanning the gap. CDR3 residues: CASSETGARGEKLFF. CDR3 bases: TGTGCCAGCAGCGAAACCGGGGCACGGGGGGAAAAACTGTTTTTT.

The J gene is TRBJ2-7, the V gene TRBV4-3; 12 bases agree with TRBD1. The CDR3 is 14 amino acids. Looked up from germline, CDR1 is LGHNA and CDR2 is YSLEER. The trim removed 4 bases at V and 5 bases at J, leaving 3 bases unmatched. The CDR3 nucleotides are TGCGCCAGCAGCCGGGACAGGGGGCGGGACGAGCAGTACTTC. Translated, it gives CASSRDRGRDEQYF.

V usage is TRBV30 and J usage is TRBJ1-1, with a weak D call TRBD1 (5 bases). The CDR3 is made up of 13 amino acids. CDR1 and CDR2 (germline): GTSNPN, SVGIG (reference sequence). Trimming removed 4 bases at V and 6 bases at J, with 15 bases between. CDR3 coding DNA: TGTGCCTGGACTACACAGGCAGGAGCTGAAGCTTTCTTT. It encodes CAWTTQAGAEAFF.

This sequence joins TRBV4-3 and TRBJ1-1; weak D call: TRBD1 (6 bases). The CDR3 spans 13 residues. Germline V gene sequence: CDR1 LGHNA, CDR2 YSLEER. Trimming took off 2 bases at V and 5 bases at J, with 9 bases between the two ends. CDR3 coding DNA: TGCGCCAGCAGCCAACTACAGGGAACTGAAGCTTTCTTT. As protein: CASSQLQGTEAFF.

The chain joins TRBV30 to TRBJ2-1; 9 bases fit TRBD1. J gave up 6 bases and V 3 bases, and 3 bases lay outside the gene matches. The CDR3 has 13 residues. The germline V gene has CDR1 GTSNPN and CDR2 SVGIG (reference sequence). The chain's CDR3 is CAWSVTGGNEQFF. The CDR3 DNA is TGTGCCTGGAGCGTGACAGGGGGCAATGAGCAGTTCTTC.

The chain combines TRBV6-5 with TRBJ1-2, with D possibly matching TRBD1 (6 bases). The germline V gene has CDR1 MNHEY and CDR2 SVGAGI. CDR3 length: 15 amino acids. Trimming pared 0 bases from V and 5 bases from J, leaving 13 bases between. DNA of the CDR3: TGTGCCAGCAGTTACTCGATTGGGCAGGGGTATGGCTACACCTTC. The encoded protein is CASSYSIGQGYGYTF.

This clone was counted only a few times. This sequence joins TRBV19 and TRBJ1-2; 9 bases map to TRBD1. Germline CDR1 reads LNHDA; CDR2 reads SQIVND (reference sequence). The CDR3 runs 14 residues. V shed 5 bases and J 8 bases; nucleotides not matched to a gene: 9. CDR3 coding DNA: TGTGCCAGTAGTCTCCGGGACAGGGTGGAAGGCTACACCTTC. Protein product: CASSLRDRVEGYTF. Complete variable domain (other parts from reference TRBV19 and TRBJ1-2): DGGITQSPKYLFRKEGQNVTLSCEQNLNHDAMYWYRQDPGQGLRLIYYSQIVNDFQKGDIAEGYSVSREKKESFPLTVTSAQKNPTAFYLCASSLRDRVEGYTFGSGTRLTVV.